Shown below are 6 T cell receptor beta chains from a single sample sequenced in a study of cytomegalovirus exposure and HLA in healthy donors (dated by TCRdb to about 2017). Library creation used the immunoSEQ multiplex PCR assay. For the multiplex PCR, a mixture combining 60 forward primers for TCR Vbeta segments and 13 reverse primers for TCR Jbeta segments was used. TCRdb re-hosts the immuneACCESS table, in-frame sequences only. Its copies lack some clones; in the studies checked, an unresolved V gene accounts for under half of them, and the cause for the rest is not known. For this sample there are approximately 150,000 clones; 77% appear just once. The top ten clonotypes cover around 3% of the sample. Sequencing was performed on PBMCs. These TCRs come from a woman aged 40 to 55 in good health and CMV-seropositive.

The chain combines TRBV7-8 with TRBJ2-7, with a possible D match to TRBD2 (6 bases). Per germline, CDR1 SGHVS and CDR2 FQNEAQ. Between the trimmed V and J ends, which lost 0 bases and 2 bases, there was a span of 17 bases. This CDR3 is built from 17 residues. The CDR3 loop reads CASSLAVTGALPYEQYF. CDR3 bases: TGTGCCAGCAGCTTAGCGGTGACGGGAGCCCTCCCCTACGAGCAGTACTTC.

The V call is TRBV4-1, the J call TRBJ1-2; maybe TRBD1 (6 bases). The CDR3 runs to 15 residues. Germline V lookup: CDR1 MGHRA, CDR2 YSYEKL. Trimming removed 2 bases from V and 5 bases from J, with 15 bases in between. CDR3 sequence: CASSQNSGETYGYTF. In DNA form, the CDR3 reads TGCGCCAGCAGCCAAAACTCAGGGGAGACTTATGGCTACACCTTC.

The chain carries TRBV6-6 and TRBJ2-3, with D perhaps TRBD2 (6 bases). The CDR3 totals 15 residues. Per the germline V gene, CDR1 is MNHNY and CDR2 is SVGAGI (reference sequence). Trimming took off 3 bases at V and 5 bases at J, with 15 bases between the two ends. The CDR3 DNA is TGTGCCAGCAGTTATACTGCGGAGGGGAGAGATACGCAGTATTTT. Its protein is CASSYTAEGRDTQYF.

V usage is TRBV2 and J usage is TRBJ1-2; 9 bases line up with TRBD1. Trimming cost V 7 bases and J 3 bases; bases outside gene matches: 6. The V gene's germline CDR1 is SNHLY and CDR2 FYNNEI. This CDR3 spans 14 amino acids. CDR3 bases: TGTGCCAGCAAACCGGGACAGGGCGACTATGGCTACACCTTC. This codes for CASKPGQGDYGYTF.

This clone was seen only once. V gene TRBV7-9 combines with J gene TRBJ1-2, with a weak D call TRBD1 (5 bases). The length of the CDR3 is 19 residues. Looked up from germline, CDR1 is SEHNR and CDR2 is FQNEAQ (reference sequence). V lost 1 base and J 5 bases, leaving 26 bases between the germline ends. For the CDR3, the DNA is TGTGCCAGCAGCTTAGTCCTTCAAGCGGGGGGAAGCGGGTTTTATGGCTACACCTTC. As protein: CASSLVLQAGGSGFYGYTF.

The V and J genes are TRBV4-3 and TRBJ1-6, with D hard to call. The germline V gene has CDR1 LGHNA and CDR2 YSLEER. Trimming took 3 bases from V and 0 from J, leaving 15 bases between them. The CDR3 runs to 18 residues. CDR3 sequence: CASSHDGTASSYNSPLHF. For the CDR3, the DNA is TGCGCCAGCAGCCACGATGGTACAGCCAGCTCCTATAATTCACCCCTCCACTTT.